The rows below give T cell receptor beta chains drawn from one sample of a study of T-cell reconstitution after alpha-beta-depleted transplantation in children. TCRdb re-called the PCR reads through MiXCR, storing one row per CDR3 protein. The profile shows 150,000 to 200,000 distinct CDR3 sequences, around 10% of them singletons. The material sequenced was PBMCs, taken before TCRalphabeta/CD19-depleted stem cell transplant. Receptors were obtained from a boy aged 2-15 years with acute myeloid leukemia, due to receive a stem cell transplant. CDR3s leave out the opening cysteine and the closing phenylalanine or tryptophan.

SAETGRHEKLF	11	TRBV20-1	TRBJ1-4
ASSGTGAGNTIY	12	TRBV5-1	TRBJ1-3
SAQGWHYNSPLH	12	TRBV20-1	TRBJ1-6
ASSRLAVQETQY	12	TRBV3-1	TRBJ2-5
ASSEAVDTGELF	12	TRBV2	TRBJ2-2
ASGPGQVGGYT	11	TRBV4-2	TRBJ1-2
SASGGYEQY	9	TRBV20-1	TRBJ2-7
ASSLKGLATGELF	13	TRBV11-1	TRBJ2-2
ASSQPPGFPADEQF	14	TRBV14	TRBJ2-1
ASSPWTGRSYNSPLH	15	TRBV28	TRBJ1-6